These T cell receptor beta chains were read from a single sample in a study of CD8 T cells in Susac syndrome. TCRdb recomputed calls from the immunoSEQ multiplex PCR reads with MiXCR, one row per CDR3 protein. This sample yields roughly 400,000 distinct CDR3 sequences, of which roughly 85% are seen a single time; approximately 0.11% belongs to the top ten. Input material: CD8+ T cells from PBMCs. Source of these receptors: a human donor with multiple sclerosis. Each CDR3 is given with its conserved first and last residue. The order of the fields is J gene, V gene, D gene, clone size, CDR3 protein, CDR3 DNA. The D gene is left open where the match is weak. Not all rows give a size; the values are once, few, many and, for expanded clones, a class.

TRBJ2-1 TRBV6-1 - - CASSEVRDTRYNEQFF TGTGCCAGCAGTGAAGTGAGGGACACACGATACAATGAGCAGTTCTTC
TRBJ2-7 TRBV2 TRBD2 once CASSEVPREGLYEQYF TGTGCCAGCAGTGAAGTTCCGCGGGAGGGCCTCTACGAGCAGTACTTC
TRBJ1-5 TRBV12-3/TRBV12-4 - - CASSKDSQDYSNQPQHF TGTGCCAGCAGTAAAGACTCCCAAGATTATAGCAATCAGCCCCAGCATTTT
TRBJ1-2 TRBV7-9 TRBD1 - CASSSPGQTYGYTF TGTGCCAGCAGCTCTCCGGGACAGACTTATGGCTACACCTTC
TRBJ2-1 TRBV4-1 - - CASSQDSGDREQFF TGCGCCAGCAGCCAAGATTCGGGGGATAGGGAGCAGTTCTTC
TRBJ1-1 TRBV5-4 - - CASSLMGADTEAFF TGTGCCAGCAGCTTGATGGGGGCGGACACTGAAGCTTTCTTT
TRBJ2-7 TRBV4-1 TRBD1 - CASSQPTRQGAIDEQYF TGCGCCAGCAGCCAACCCACGCGACAGGGGGCTATCGACGAGCAGTACTTC
TRBJ2-5 TRBV7-9 TRBD2 - CASSSPGLKEETQYF TGTGCCAGCAGCTCCCCGGGACTAAAAGAAGAGACCCAGTACTTC
TRBJ2-1 TRBV20-1 TRBD2 - CSARDREAGIYNEQFF TGCAGTGCTAGAGATCGGGAAGCGGGAATCTACAATGAGCAGTTCTTC
TRBJ2-7 TRBV27 - - CASSSDSEPYEQYF TGTGCCAGCAGTTCAGACTCGGAACCCTACGAGCAGTACTTC
TRBJ1-2 TRBV20-1 - - CSASARVTITTNYGYTF TGCAGTGCTAGCGCCAGGGTAACGATAACAACGAACTATGGCTACACCTTC
TRBJ1-1 TRBV6-1 - - CASSPSEENTEAFF TGTGCCAGCAGCCCATCGGAGGAGAACACTGAAGCTTTCTTT
TRBJ1-1 TRBV28 - - CASSLAFQVTNTEAFF TGTGCCAGCAGTTTAGCCTTTCAGGTTACGAACACTGAAGCTTTCTTT
TRBJ2-2 TRBV10-2 - - CASSETDYLGELFF TGCGCCAGCAGTGAAACGGACTACCTGGGGGAGCTGTTTTTT
TRBJ1-2 TRBV28 TRBD1 - CASSRDRPGLGGYTF TGTGCCAGCAGCCGGGACAGGCCTGGGCTGGGTGGCTACACCTTC
TRBJ2-3 TRBV2 - - CAKVGLRTDTQYF TGTGCCAAAGTTGGGTTACGCACAGATACGCAGTATTTT
TRBJ2-1 TRBV12-3/TRBV12-4 TRBD1 - CASSFPGQVYNEQFF TGTGCCAGCAGTTTCCCCGGACAGGTCTACAATGAGCAGTTCTTC
TRBJ2-7 TRBV20-1 - - CSARSAFSGKSSYEQYF TGCAGTGCTAGGAGCGCCTTTTCAGGCAAATCCTCCTACGAGCAGTACTTC
TRBJ2-7 TRBV5-1 TRBD2 - CASSFSTSGTYEQYF TGCGCCAGCAGCTTCTCCACTAGCGGCACCTACGAGCAGTACTTC
TRBJ2-2 TRBV27 - - CASGGPANTGELFF TGTGCCTCCGGTGGCCCCGCCAACACCGGGGAGCTGTTTTTT